The 5 T cell receptor beta chains given below trace back to one sample, sequenced in a study of human T cells and chemical hapten exposure. The library gave individual cDNA molecules unique molecular identifiers. Each CDR3 protein gets one entry after TCRdb re-called the reads with MiXCR. Among about 120,000 distinct CDR3 sequences listed, 8.5% were seen once. Unfractionated whole blood yielded the extracted total RNA. The specimen sequenced was whole blood. All receptors come from a human donor in good health. Some clones in this sample may be carry-over from other donors' samples.

The V gene is TRBV3-1, the J gene TRBJ2-7; D unclear. Germline V gives CDR1 LGHDT, CDR2 YNNKEL (reference sequence). Trimming cost V 4 bases and J 4 bases, with 8 bases left between them. This CDR3 has 12 residues. The CDR3 here is CASSPNSYEQYF. DNA for the CDR3: TGTGCCAGCAGCCCAAACTCATACGAGCAGTACTTC.

V usage is TRBV30 and J usage is TRBJ2-4; 14 positions match TRBD2. Germline lookup yields CDR1 GTSNPN and CDR2 SVGIG (reference sequence). CDR3 length: 19 residues. Trimming took 3 bases from V and 0 from J; bases not matched to a gene: 10. CDR3 DNA: TGTGCCTGGAGGCCCCTAGGGACTAGCGGGAGTCGAGCCAAAAACATTCAGTACTTC. Encoded protein: CAWRPLGTSGSRAKNIQYF.

In this sample, this clonotype turned up many times. DNA of the CDR3: TGTGCCAGCAGCCCCGGACAGGGGGACGAAAAACTGTTTTTT. This sequence encodes CASSPGQGDEKLFF. The chain has TRBV7-2 and TRBJ1-4; TRBD1 agrees at 10 bases. The CDR3 has 14 amino acids. V shed 5 bases and J 8 bases; nucleotides not matched to a gene: 5. CDR1 SGHTA and CDR2 FQGNSA come from the germline V gene.

This clonotype has a handful of counts. The chain uses TRBV19 and TRBJ2-7; either TRBD1 or TRBD2 may supply D (5 bases each). Between the trimmed V and J ends, which lost 3 bases and 2 bases, there was a span of 11 bases. The germline gives CDR1 LNHDA, CDR2 SQIVND (reference sequence). The CDR3 contains 14 residues. CDR3 bases: TGTGCCAGTAGTATGGGACCTAGGGCCTACGAGCAGTACTTC. It is translated as CASSMGPRAYEQYF.

The chain couples TRBV16 to TRBJ2-7; D gene unclear. Trimming stripped 5 bases from V and 4 bases from J, with 6 bases between. The CDR3 sequence is 11 residues long. Germline CDR1 is KGHSY and CDR2 is FQNENV. Here the CDR3 reads CASSLQYEQYF. The DNA for the CDR3 is TGTGCCAGCAGCTTGCAGTACGAGCAGTACTTC.